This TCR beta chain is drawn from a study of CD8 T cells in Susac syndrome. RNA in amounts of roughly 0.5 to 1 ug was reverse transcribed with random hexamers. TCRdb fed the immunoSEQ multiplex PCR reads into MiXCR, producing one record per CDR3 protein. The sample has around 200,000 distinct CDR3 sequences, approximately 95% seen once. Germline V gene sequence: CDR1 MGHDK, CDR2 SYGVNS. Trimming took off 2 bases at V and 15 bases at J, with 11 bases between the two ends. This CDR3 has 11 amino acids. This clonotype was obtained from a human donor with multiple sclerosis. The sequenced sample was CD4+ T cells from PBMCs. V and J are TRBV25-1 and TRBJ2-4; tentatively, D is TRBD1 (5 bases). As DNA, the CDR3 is TGTGCCAGCAGTGAAGGGGCCGGGCGGTACTTC. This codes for CASSEGAGRYF. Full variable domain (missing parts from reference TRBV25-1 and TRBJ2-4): EADIYQTPRYLVIGTGKKITLECSQTMGHDKMYWYQQDPGMELHLIHYSYGVNSTEKGDLSSESTVSRIRTEHFPLTLESARPSHTSQYLCASSEGAGRYFGAGTRLSVL.